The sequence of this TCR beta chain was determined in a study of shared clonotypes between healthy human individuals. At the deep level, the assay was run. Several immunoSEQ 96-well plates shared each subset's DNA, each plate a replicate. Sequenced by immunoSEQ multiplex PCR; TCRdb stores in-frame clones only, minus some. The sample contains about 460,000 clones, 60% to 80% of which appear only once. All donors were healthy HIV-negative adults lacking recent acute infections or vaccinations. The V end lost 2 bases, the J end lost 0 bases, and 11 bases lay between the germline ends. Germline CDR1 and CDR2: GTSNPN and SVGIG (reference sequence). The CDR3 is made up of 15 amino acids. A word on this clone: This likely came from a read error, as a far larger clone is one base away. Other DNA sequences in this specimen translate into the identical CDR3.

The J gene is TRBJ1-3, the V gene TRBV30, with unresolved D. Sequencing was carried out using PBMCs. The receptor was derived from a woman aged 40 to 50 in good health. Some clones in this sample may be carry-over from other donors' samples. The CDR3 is CAWSRVGVSGNTIYF. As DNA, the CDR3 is TGTGCCTGGAGTCGCGTAGGAGTCTCTGGAAACACCATATATTTT.